This TCR beta chain stems from a study of blood T cell repertoires in COVID-19. TCRdb's table, derived via immunoSEQ multiplex PCR, lists solely in-frame clones and lacks some. The sample consists of approximately 210,000 clones, about 91% of them appearing once. This CDR3 spans 15 amino acids. Looked up from germline, CDR1 is MNHEY and CDR2 is SVGAGI. With 5 bases clipped from V and 4 bases from J, the junction kept 8 bases outside the gene matches. The rearrangement joins TRBV6-5 to TRBJ1-2; 9 nucleotides line up with TRBD1. Source material: peripheral blood. The sequence was obtained from a young man with acute or convalescent COVID-19. The CDR3 sequence: CASSRTGQGVYGYTF. As DNA, the CDR3 is TGTGCCAGCAGTCGAACGGGACAGGGTGTCTATGGCTACACCTTC.